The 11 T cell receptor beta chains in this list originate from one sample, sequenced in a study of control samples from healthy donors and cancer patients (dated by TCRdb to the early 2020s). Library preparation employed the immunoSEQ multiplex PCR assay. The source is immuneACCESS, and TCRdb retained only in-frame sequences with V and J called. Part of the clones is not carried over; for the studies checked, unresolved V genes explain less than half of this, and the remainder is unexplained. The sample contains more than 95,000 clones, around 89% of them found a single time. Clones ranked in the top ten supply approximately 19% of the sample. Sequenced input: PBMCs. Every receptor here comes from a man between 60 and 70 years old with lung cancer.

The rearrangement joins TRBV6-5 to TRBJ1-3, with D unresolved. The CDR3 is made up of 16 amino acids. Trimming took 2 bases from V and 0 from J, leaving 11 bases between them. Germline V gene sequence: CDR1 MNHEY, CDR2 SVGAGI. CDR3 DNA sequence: TGTGCCAGCAGTTACGGTTTTTGGGGCTCTGGAAACACCATATATTTT. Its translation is CASSYGFWGSGNTIYF.

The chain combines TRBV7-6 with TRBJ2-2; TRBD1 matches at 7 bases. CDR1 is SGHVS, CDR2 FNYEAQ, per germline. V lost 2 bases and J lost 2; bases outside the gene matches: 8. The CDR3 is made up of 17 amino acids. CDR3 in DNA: TGTGCCAGCAGCTTACTCTCGCTAGGGGGCAACACCGGGGAGCTGTTTTTT. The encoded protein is CASSLLSLGGNTGELFF.

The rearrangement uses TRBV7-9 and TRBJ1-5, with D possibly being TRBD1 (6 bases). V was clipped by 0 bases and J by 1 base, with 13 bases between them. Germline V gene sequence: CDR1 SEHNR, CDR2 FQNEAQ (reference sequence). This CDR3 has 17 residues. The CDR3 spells CASSLALQGFSNQPQHF. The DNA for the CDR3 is TGTGCCAGCAGCTTAGCACTACAGGGTTTCAGCAATCAGCCCCAGCATTTT.

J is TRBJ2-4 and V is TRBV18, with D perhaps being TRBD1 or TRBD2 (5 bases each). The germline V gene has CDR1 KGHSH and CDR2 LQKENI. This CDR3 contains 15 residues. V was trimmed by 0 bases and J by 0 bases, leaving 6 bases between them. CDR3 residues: CASSPPGTAKNIQYF. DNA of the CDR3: TGTGCCAGCTCACCACCGGGGACAGCCAAAAACATTCAGTACTTC.

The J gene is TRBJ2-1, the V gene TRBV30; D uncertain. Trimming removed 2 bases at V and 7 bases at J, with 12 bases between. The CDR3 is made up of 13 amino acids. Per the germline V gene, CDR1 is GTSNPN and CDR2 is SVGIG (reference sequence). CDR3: CAWSPTPGNEQFF. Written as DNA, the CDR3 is TGTGCCTGGAGTCCAACTCCTGGGAATGAGCAGTTCTTC.

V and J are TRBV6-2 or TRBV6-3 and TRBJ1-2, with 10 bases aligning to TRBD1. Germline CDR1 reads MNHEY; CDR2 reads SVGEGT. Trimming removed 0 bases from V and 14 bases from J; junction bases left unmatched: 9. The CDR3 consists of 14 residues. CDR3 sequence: CASSYSRPGTGATF. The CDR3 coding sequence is TGTGCCAGCAGTTACTCTAGGCCCGGGACAGGGGCTACCTTC.

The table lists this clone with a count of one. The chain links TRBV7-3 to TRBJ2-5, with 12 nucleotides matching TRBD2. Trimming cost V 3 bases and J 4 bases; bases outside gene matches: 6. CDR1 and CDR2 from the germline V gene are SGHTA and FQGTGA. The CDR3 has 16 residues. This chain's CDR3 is CASSFRLAGEGETQYF. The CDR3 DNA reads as TGTGCCAGCAGCTTCCGACTAGCGGGGGAGGGAGAGACCCAGTACTTC.

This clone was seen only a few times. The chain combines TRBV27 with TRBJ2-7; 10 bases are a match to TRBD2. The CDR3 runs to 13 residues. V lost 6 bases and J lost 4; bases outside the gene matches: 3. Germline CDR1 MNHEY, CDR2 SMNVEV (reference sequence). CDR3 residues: CASRLAGLYEQYF. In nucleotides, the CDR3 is TGTGCCAGCAGACTAGCGGGGTTATACGAGCAGTACTTC.

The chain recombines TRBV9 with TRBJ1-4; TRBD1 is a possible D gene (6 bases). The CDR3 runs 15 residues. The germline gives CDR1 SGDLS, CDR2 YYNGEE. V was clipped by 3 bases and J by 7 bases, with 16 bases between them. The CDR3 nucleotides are TGTGCCAGCAGCGGGCCGGGGGCAGAAGGTGAAAAACTGTTTTTT. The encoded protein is CASSGPGAEGEKLFF.

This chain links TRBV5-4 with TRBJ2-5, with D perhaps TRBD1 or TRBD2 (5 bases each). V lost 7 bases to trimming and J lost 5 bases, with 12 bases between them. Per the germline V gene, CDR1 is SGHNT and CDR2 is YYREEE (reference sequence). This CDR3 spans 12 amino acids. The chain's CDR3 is CASGAGTETQYF. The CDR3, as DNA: TGTGCCAGCGGGGCAGGGACGGAGACCCAGTACTTC.

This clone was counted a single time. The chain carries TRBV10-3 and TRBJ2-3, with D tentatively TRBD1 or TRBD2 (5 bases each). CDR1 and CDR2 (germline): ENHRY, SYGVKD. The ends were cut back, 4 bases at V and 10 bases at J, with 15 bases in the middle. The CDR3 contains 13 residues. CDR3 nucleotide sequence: TGTGCCATCAGTGCAGGAGAGAGGGGACCGCAGTATTTT. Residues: CAISAGERGPQYF.